This TCR beta chain was sequenced in a study of blood T cell repertoires in COVID-19. Here immunoSEQ multiplex PCR was the method, and the copy in TCRdb shows in-frame clones only, minus some. The sample yields 170,000 or so clones, roughly nine tenths seen once. Germline trimming cut 5 bases from V and 4 bases from J; bases unmatched to any gene: 14. CDR3 length: 16 residues. The germline gives CDR1 MDHEN, CDR2 SYDVKM. Individuals drawn from 24 US areas were roughly 18 to 95 years old. This clonotype was sampled from a woman aged 45-59 years who had recovered from COVID-19. The sample comprised PBMCs or T cells enriched from blood (not recorded which). The V gene is TRBV28, the J gene TRBJ2-7, with TRBD1 matching 7 bases. The CDR3 region is CASSLAPGQNSYEQYF. The CDR3 DNA sequence: TGTGCCAGCAGTCTGGCCCCGGGACAGAATAGTTACGAGCAGTACTTC.